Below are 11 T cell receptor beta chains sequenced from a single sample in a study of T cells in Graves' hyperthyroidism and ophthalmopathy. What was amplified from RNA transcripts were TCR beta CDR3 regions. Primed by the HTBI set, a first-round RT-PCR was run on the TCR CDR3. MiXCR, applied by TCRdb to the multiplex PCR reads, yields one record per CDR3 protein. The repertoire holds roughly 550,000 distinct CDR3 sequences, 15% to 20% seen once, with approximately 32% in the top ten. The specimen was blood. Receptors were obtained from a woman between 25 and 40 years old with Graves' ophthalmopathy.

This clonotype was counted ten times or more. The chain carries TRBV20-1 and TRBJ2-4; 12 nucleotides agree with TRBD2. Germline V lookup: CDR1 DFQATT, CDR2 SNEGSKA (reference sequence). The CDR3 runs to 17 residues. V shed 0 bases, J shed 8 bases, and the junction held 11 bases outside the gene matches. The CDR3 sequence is CSARDSLAGGRVDIQYF. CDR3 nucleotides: TGCAGTGCTAGAGATTCGCTAGCGGGAGGGAGAGTAGACATTCAGTACTTC.

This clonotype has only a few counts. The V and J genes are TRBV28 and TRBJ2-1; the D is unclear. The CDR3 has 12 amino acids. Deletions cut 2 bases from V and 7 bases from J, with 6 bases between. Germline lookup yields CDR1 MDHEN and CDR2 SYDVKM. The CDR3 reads CASSLELNEQFF. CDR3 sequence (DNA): TGTGCCAGCAGTTTAGAGCTTAATGAGCAGTTCTTC.

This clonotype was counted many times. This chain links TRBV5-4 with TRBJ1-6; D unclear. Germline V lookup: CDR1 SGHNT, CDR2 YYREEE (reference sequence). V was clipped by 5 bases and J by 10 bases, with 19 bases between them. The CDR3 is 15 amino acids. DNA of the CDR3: TGTGCCAGCAGTCCGTGGCAGGTCCAGAACTCACCCCTCCACTTT. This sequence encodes CASSPWQVQNSPLHF. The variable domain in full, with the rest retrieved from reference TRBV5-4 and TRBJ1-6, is ETGVTQSPTHLIKTRGQQVTLRCSSQSGHNTVSWYQQALGQGPQFIFQYYREEENGRGNFPPRFSGLQFPNYSSELNVNALELDDSALYLCASSPWQVQNSPLHFGNGTRLTVT.

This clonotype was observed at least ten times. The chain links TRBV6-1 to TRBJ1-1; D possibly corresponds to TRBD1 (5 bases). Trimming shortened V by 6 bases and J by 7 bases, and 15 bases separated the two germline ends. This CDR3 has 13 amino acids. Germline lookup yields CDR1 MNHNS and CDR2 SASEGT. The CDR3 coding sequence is TGTGCCAGCAGCGATACTGGGACGGGTGAAGCTTTCTTT. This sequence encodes CASSDTGTGEAFF.

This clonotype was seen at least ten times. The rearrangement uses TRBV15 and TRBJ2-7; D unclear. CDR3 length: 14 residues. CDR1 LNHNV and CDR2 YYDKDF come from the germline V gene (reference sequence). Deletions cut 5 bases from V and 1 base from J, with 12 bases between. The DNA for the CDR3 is TGTGCCACCAGCCGACCTGGGCCTTCCTACGAGCAGTACTTC. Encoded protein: CATSRPGPSYEQYF.

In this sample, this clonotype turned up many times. The CDR3 region is CASSGGQGSSEAFF. The CDR3 DNA reads TGTGCCAGCAGCGGTGGACAGGGCAGTTCGGAAGCTTTCTTT. V and J are TRBV11-2 and TRBJ1-1; 8 bases are a match to TRBD1. The germline V gene encodes CDR1 SGHAT and CDR2 FQNNGV. The CDR3 loop spans 14 amino acids. The V gene end was trimmed by 5 bases and the J gene end by 8 bases; junction bases not matched to a gene: 10.

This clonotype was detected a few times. Here the CDR3 reads CSAKRGGGSIDTQYF. CDR3 DNA: TGCAGTGCAAAAAGGGGGGGGGGATCCATCGATACGCAGTATTTT. This rearrangement joins TRBV20-1 to TRBJ2-3, with a weak D call TRBD2 (7 bases). The germline CDR1 and CDR2 sequences are DFQATT and SNEGSKA (reference sequence). The CDR3 sequence is 15 residues long. Trimming cost V 6 bases and J 6 bases, with 22 bases left between them.

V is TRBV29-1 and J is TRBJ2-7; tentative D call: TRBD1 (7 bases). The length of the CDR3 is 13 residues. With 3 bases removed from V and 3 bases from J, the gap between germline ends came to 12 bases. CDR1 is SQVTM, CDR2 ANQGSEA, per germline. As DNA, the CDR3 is TGCAGCGTTGATTCAGGGGGGAACTACGAGCAGTACTTC. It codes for CSVDSGGNYEQYF.

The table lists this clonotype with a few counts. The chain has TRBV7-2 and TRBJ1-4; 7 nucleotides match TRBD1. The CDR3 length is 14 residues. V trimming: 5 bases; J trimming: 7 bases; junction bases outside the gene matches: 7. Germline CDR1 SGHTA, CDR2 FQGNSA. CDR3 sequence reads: CASSQGGKGEKLFF. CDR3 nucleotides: TGTGCCAGCAGCCAAGGGGGCAAAGGTGAAAAACTGTTTTTT.

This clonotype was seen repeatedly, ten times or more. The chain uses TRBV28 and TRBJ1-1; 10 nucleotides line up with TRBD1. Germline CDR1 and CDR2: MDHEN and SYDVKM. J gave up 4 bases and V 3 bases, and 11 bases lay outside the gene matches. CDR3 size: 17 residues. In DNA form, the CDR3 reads TGTGCCAGCAGTTTGAGACAGGGGGCCCGGAGACTCACTGAAGCTTTCTTT. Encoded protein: CASSLRQGARRLTEAFF. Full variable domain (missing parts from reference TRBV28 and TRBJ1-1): DVKVTQSSRYLVKRTGEKVFLECVQDMDHENMFWYRQDPGLGLRLIYFSYDVKMKEKGDIPEGYSVSREKKERFSLILESASTNQTSMYLCASSLRQGARRLTEAFFGQGTRLTVV.

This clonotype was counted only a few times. The DNA for the CDR3 is TGTGCCAGCAGCTTAAAAGTGCCCGGGAGGAGTGATGAGCAGTTCTTC. Residues: CASSLKVPGRSDEQFF. V usage is TRBV11-2 and J usage is TRBJ2-1; 7 bases are shared with TRBD2. There are 16 residues in the CDR3. Germline CDR1 reads SGHAT; CDR2 reads FQNNGV. The junction had 12 bases not matched to a gene; V was cut back by 2 bases and J by 8 bases.